Below are 14 T cell receptor beta chains sequenced from a single sample in a study of cytomegalovirus exposure and HLA in healthy donors (TCRdb year 2017). Library preparation employed the immunoSEQ multiplex PCR assay. For the multiplex PCR, a mixture combining 60 forward primers for TCR Vbeta segments and 13 reverse primers for TCR Jbeta segments was used. In its TCRdb copy, this immuneACCESS table keeps in-frame sequences only and misses some clones. Where compared with another copy, unresolved V genes explain less than half of these, and the others have no known cause. The sample yields some 180,000 clones; over 75% were counted once. In total, the top ten clones hold about 2.7% of the sample. The specimen was PBMCs. Receptor source: a woman aged 25 to 39 in good health and CMV-seronegative.

In this sample, this clone turned up once. The chain employs TRBV19 and TRBJ1-2; TRBD1 agrees at 9 bases. This CDR3 contains 12 residues. Germline-derived CDR1 and CDR2 are LNHDA and SQIVND (reference sequence). Trimming cost V 4 bases and J 8 bases; bases outside gene matches: 2. The CDR3 sequence: CASSTDRGGYTF. CDR3 DNA sequence: TGTGCCAGTAGTACGGACAGGGGAGGCTACACCTTC.

This clone was seen a handful of times. The rearrangement links TRBV5-1 to TRBJ1-1; 9 bases are a match to TRBD1. The CDR3 is made up of 13 amino acids. V shed 3 bases and J 7 bases; nucleotides not matched to a gene: 4. Germline-derived CDR1 and CDR2 are SGHRS and YFSETQ. The DNA of the CDR3 is TGCGCCAGCAGCTCGGGACAGGGTTGTGAAGCTTTCTTT. Encoded protein: CASSSGQGCEAFF.

The rearrangement uses TRBV6-1 and TRBJ1-3, with a possible D match to TRBD1 (6 bases). The CDR3 runs 15 residues. The V end was cut by 2 bases, the J end by 0 bases, with 8 bases between. Germline lookup yields CDR1 MNHNS and CDR2 SASEGT. CDR3 loop: CASSEQGNSGNTIYF. CDR3 nucleotides: TGTGCCAGCAGTGAACAGGGGAACTCTGGAAACACCATATATTTT.

This chain joins TRBV5-4 and TRBJ1-2, with 8 bases lining up with TRBD1. The V gene's germline CDR1 is SGHNT and CDR2 YYREEE (reference sequence). The CDR3 loop spans 13 amino acids. V lost 0 bases and J lost 14; bases outside the gene matches: 9. CDR3 in amino acids: CASSLAVRGRETF. CDR3 bases: TGTGCCAGCAGCTTGGCAGTCAGGGGGCGCGAAACCTTC.

V is TRBV7-6 and J is TRBJ1-4; TRBD1 agrees at 7 bases. The CDR3 sequence is 17 residues long. The germline V gene encodes CDR1 SGHVS and CDR2 FNYEAQ. Trimming removed 3 bases from V and 6 bases from J; junction bases left unmatched: 13. The CDR3 bases are TGTGCCAGCAGCTTGGGTGCGGAAGGGGGCGCGTATGAAAAACTGTTTTTT. Translated, it gives CASSLGAEGGAYEKLFF. The full variable domain, in which reference TRBV7-6 and TRBJ1-4 provide the parts outside the CDR3, is GAGVSQSPRYKVTKRGQDVALRCDPISGHVSLYWYRQALGQGPEFLTYFNYEAQQDKSGLPNDRFSAERPEGSISTLTIQRTEQRDSAMYRCASSLGAEGGAYEKLFFGSGTQLSVL.

V usage is TRBV7-9 and J usage is TRBJ2-7; TRBD2 is a possible D gene (5 bases). The V end lost 5 bases, the J end lost 2 bases, and 16 bases lay between the germline ends. The CDR3 runs 15 residues. Germline-derived CDR1 and CDR2 are SEHNR and FQNEAQ (reference sequence). This chain's CDR3 is CASSPGVAEPYEQYF. DNA for the CDR3: TGTGCCAGCAGCCCCGGGGTGGCAGAACCCTACGAGCAGTACTTC.

The CDR3 sequence: CAWSVRGRLAGGLDEQYF. CDR3 nucleotide sequence: TGTGCCTGGAGTGTACGCGGGAGGCTAGCGGGAGGACTTGACGAGCAGTACTTC. This rearrangement joins TRBV30 to TRBJ2-7; 11 bases are a match to TRBD2. Germline V gene lookup returns CDR1 GTSNPN and CDR2 SVGIG (reference sequence). The CDR3 has 18 residues. V shed 0 bases, J shed 5 bases, and the junction held 15 bases outside the gene matches.

The chain links TRBV5-1 to TRBJ2-1; tentatively, D is TRBD1 (6 bases). V lost 1 base, J lost 7 bases, and 9 bases lay in between. There are 13 residues in the CDR3. Germline CDR1 and CDR2: SGHRS and YFSETQ. CDR3 sequence: CASSLTGLNEQFF. The CDR3 DNA reads as TGCGCCAGCAGCTTGACAGGGTTGAATGAGCAGTTCTTC. The full variable domain, its missing parts supplied by reference TRBV5-1 and TRBJ2-1, is KAGVTQTPRYLIKTRGQQVTLSCSPISGHRSVSWYQQTPGQGLQFLFEYFSETQRNKGNFPGRFSGRQFSNSRSEMNVSTLELGDSALYLCASSLTGLNEQFFGPGTRLTVL.

The V call is TRBV9, the J call TRBJ2-1, with 10 bases matching TRBD2. From germline, CDR1 is SGDLS and CDR2 YYNGEE. Germline trimming cut 0 bases from V and 4 bases from J; bases unmatched to any gene: 13. The CDR3 is 19 amino acids. The CDR3 nucleotides read TGTGCCAGCAGCGTAGGTTTTATAAGCGGGGGGGCCACTTACAATGAGCAGTTCTTC. It encodes CASSVGFISGGATYNEQFF.

This rearrangement joins TRBV25-1 to TRBJ2-5; 8 nucleotides match TRBD1. The CDR3 runs to 15 residues. The ends lost 3 bases at V and 2 bases at J; junction bases unmatched: 5. Germline CDR1 and CDR2: MGHDK and SYGVNS. The CDR3 is CASSDMTGAQETQYF. The CDR3 DNA sequence: TGTGCCAGCAGTGATATGACAGGGGCTCAAGAGACCCAGTACTTC.

The chain joins TRBV6-5 to TRBJ2-1; 8 bases map to TRBD1. The CDR3 totals 13 residues. After removal of 4 bases from V and 9 bases from J, the junction contained 5 bases not matched to a gene. The germline V gene has CDR1 MNHEY and CDR2 SVGAGI. The CDR3 region is CASSFTGGTEQFF. DNA for the CDR3: TGTGCCAGCAGTTTTACAGGGGGAACTGAGCAGTTCTTC.

The chain employs TRBV19 and TRBJ1-2; TRBD1 is a possible D gene (6 bases). Trimming left V 9 bases short and J 4 bases short, with 24 bases between. CDR1 is LNHDA and CDR2 is SQIVND in the germline V gene (reference sequence). The CDR3 extends over 16 amino acids. This CDR3 is CASFTMDRASPYGYTF. The CDR3 DNA reads TGTGCCAGCTTTACTATGGACAGAGCTTCTCCCTATGGCTACACCTTC.

For this clone: Sequence at one end of the junction differs from germline and may be a read error. This sequence joins TRBV13 and TRBJ2-1; the D gene is possibly TRBD2 (7 bases). The CDR3 runs 15 residues. Germline V CDR1 and CDR2: PRHDT, FYEKMQ (reference sequence). CDR3 loop: CASSPGGHPYNEQLF. In DNA form, the CDR3 reads TGTGCCAGCAGCCCGGGGGGCCACCCCTACAATGAGCAGCTCTTC.

This clone was picked up a small number of times. This chain connects TRBV7-9 to TRBJ2-7; no clear D gene. With 1 base removed from V and 5 bases from J, the gap between germline ends came to 15 bases. Germline loops: CDR1 SEHNR, CDR2 FQNEAQ (reference sequence). CDR3 size: 15 residues. Here the CDR3 reads CASSLGYEPRNEQYF. The CDR3 region has the DNA TGTGCCAGCAGCTTAGGATACGAACCGCGGAACGAGCAGTACTTC.